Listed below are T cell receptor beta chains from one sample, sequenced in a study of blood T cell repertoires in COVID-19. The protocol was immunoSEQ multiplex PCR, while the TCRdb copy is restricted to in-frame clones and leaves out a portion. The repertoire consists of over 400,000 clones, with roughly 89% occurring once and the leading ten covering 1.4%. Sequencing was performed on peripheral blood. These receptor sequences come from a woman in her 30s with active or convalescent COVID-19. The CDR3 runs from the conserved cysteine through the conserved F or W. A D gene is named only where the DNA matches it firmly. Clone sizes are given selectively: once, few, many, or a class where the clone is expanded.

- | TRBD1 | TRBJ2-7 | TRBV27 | TGTGCCAGCAGTTTAGGGACAGGGGGAGAGCAGTACTTC | CASSLGTGGEQYF
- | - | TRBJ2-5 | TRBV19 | TGTGCCAGTAGTCTCCGACTCCAAGAGACCCAGTACTTC | CASSLRLQETQYF
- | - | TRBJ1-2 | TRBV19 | TGTGCCAGTAGTATAGGAGACATAGGAATTATACATGGCTACACCTTC | CASSIGDIGIIHGYTF
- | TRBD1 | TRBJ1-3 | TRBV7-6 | TGTGCCAGCAGCTTAGACAGGGGGCCTGGAAACACCATATATTTT | CASSLDRGPGNTIYF
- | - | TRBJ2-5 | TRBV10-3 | TGTGCCATCCGGCTGGGGGGAGCGCCTCAAGAGACCCAGTACTTC | CAIRLGGAPQETQYF
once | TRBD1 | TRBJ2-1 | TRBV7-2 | TGTGCCAGCAGGGCGGACAGGGGGGCCTACAATGAGCAGTTCTTC | CASRADRGAYNEQFF
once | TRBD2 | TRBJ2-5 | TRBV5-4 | TGTGCCAGCAGCTCGACTAGCGGGGCGGAGACCCAGTACTTC | CASSSTSGAETQYF
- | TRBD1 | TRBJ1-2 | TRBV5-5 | TGTGCCAGCAGCTTGGGGACAGGGGGCAGCTATGGCTACACCTTC | CASSLGTGGSYGYTF
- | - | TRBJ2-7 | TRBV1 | TGCACCAGCAGCTTATCCTACGAGCAGTACTTC | CTSSLSYEQYF
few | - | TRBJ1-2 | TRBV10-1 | TGCGCCAGCAGTGAGGTCACCGGCTATGGCTACACCTTC | CASSEVTGYGYTF
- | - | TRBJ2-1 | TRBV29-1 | TGCAGCGTTTCCGGGACTGGTTACAATGAGCAGTTCTTC | CSVSGTGYNEQFF
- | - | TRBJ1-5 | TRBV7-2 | TGTGCCAGCAGTAGGACCGGAGGGGATCAGCCCCAGCATTTT | CASSRTGGDQPQHF
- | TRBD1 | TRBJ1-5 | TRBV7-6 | TGTGCCAGCAGCCTATACGAGGGACAGATTAGCAATCAGCCCCAGCATTTT | CASSLYEGQISNQPQHF
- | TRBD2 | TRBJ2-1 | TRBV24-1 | TGTGCCACCAGTGATTCACTAGCGGGGCCAGCGGTAGGTGAGCAGTTCTTC | CATSDSLAGPAVGEQFF
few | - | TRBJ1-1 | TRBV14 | TGTGCCAGCAGCCAGACGGGAACTGAAGCTTTCTTT | CASSQTGTEAFF
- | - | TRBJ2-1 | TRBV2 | TGTGCCAGCAGTGATCAGGGATTCTACAATGAGCAGTTCTTC | CASSDQGFYNEQFF
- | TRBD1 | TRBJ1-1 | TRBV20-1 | TGCAGTGCTAGTGGTGACAGGGGGCGGAACACTGAAGCTTTCTTT | CSASGDRGRNTEAFF
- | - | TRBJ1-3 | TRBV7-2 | TGTGCCAGCAGCTTGAGTTACTCTGGAAACACCATATATTTT | CASSLSYSGNTIYF
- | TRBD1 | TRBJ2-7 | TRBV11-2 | TGTGCCAGCAGCTTAGGGGGGACAGGGTTGGACGGCGAGCAGTACTTC | CASSLGGTGLDGEQYF
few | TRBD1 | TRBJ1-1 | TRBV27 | TGTGCCACCTACTCTGGGACAGACACTGAAGCTTTCTTT | CATYSGTDTEAFF
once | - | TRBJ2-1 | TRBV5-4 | TGTGCCAGCAGCTTGATTAGCGGCGACGGCCGGTTCTTC | CASSLISGDGRFF
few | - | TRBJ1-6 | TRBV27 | TGTGCCAGCAGGGCGACTGTTAATTCACCCCTCCACTTT | CASRATVNSPLHF
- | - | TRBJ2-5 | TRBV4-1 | TGCGCCAGCAGCCAGATGGGTAGCGCCCCAGCGACCCAGTACTTC | CASSQMGSAPATQYF
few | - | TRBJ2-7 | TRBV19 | TGTGCCAGTATCGGTATAGGAGGCGAGCAGTACTTC | CASIGIGGEQYF
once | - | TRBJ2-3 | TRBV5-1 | TGCGCCAGCAGCTTCTCCGGTTCTGGAGATACGCAGTATTTT | CASSFSGSGDTQYF
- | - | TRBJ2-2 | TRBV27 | TGTGCCAGCAGTTTAAGAAGGGGTTCTTCCACCGGGGAGCTGTTTTTT | CASSLRRGSSTGELFF
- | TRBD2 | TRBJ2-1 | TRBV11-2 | TGTGCCAGCAACCGAGGCGAGCGGGGCTTCGGGAATGAGCAGTTCTTC | CASNRGERGFGNEQFF
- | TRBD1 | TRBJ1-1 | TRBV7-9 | TGTGCCAGCACACCAGGGGGCAACACTGAAGCTTTCTTT | CASTPGGNTEAFF
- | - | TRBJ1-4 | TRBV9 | TGTGCCAGCAGCCCCCAGACACTTGCAACTAATGAAAAACTGTTTTTT | CASSPQTLATNEKLFF
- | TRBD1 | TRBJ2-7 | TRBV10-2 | TGCGCCAGCAGCCAACCTGGGCAGGGGGCGCCCTACGAGCAGTACTTC | CASSQPGQGAPYEQYF
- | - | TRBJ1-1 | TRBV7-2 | TGTGCCAGCAGCTTAGGGGACACCCTGTACCCCCCTGCTGAAGCTTTCTTT | CASSLGDTLYPPAEAFF
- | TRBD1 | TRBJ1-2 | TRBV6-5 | TGTGCCAGCAGCCCGGACAGGGGAGATGGCTACACCTTC | CASSPDRGDGYTF
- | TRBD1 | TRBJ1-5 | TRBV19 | TGTGCCAGTAGTACCAGGACAGGGAAATATAGCAATCAGCCCCAGCATTTT | CASSTRTGKYSNQPQHF
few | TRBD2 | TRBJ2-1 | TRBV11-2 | TGTGCCAGCAGGTCGGGACTAGCGGGAGCCTACAATGAGCAGTTCTTC | CASRSGLAGAYNEQFF
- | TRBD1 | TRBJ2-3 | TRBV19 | TGTGCCAGTAGTATTGGTGGGACAGGGATGGGAGGGGGCACAGATACGCAGTATTTT | CASSIGGTGMGGGTDTQYF
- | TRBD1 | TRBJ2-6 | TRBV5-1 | TGCGCCAGCAGCTTGGCGAGGGGACAGGGGCTCTTGTCTGGGGCCAACGTCCTGACTTTC | CASSLARGQGLLSGANVLTF
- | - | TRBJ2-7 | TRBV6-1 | TGTGCCAGCAGTGAACAGGGGCGTCGGTACGAGCAGTACTTC | CASSEQGRRYEQYF
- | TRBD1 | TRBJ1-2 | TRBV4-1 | TGCGCCAGCAGCCACAGGGACAGGGGCGTAGATGGCTACACCTTC | CASSHRDRGVDGYTF
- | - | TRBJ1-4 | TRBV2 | TGTGCCAGCAGTGGTGGCACAGTCATGAATGAAAAACTGTTTTTT | CASSGGTVMNEKLFF
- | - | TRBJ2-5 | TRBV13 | TGTGCCAGCAGCTTAGGCCTACTGGGGGCTGGGGGGACCCAGTACTTC | CASSLGLLGAGGTQYF
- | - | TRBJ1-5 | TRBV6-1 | TGTGCCAGCAGTGAGGACAGAAATAGCAATCAGCCCCAGCATTTT | CASSEDRNSNQPQHF
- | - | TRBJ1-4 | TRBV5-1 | TGCGCCAGCAGCTCAGGGACAACTAATGAAAAACTGTTTTTT | CASSSGTTNEKLFF
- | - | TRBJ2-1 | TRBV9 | TGTGCCAGCAGCGAGGGACTGGGGGTGTACAATGAGCAGTTCTTC | CASSEGLGVYNEQFF
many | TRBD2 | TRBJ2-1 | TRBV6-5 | TGTGCCAGCAGTTTCACTAGCGGGGCGGGAGAGCAGTTCTTC | CASSFTSGAGEQFF
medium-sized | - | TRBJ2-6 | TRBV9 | TGTGCCAGCAACCGAATAACAGGGCCCGGGGCCAACGTCCTGACTTTC | CASNRITGPGANVLTF
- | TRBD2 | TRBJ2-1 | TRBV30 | TGTGCCTGGAGTGCGGGGATCCTAGCGGGGAATGAGCAGTTCTTC | CAWSAGILAGNEQFF
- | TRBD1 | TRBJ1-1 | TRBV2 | TGTGCCAGCAGGGGACAGGAAAACACTGAAGCTTTCTTT | CASRGQENTEAFF
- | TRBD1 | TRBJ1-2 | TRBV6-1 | TGTGCCAGCAGTGAAACAATCGGGACAGGGTTTAACTATGGCTACACCTTC | CASSETIGTGFNYGYTF
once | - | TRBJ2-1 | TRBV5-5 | TGTGCCAGCAGCCGAGCGGACTCCTACAATGAGCAGTTCTTC | CASSRADSYNEQFF
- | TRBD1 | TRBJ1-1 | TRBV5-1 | TGCGCCAGCAGCCTCGAACAGGGGATCACTGAAGCTTTCTTT | CASSLEQGITEAFF
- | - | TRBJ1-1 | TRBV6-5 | TGTGCCAGCACCGCGCAGGGGTATGGCACTGAAGCTTTCTTT | CASTAQGYGTEAFF
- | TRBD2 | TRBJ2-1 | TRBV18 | TGTGCCAGCTCACCTCTAGCGGGGGAAAATGAGCAGTTCTTC | CASSPLAGENEQFF
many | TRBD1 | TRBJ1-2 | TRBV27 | TGTGCCAGCAGTTCCCGGGACAGCGACTCCTCCTATGGCTACACCTTC | CASSSRDSDSSYGYTF
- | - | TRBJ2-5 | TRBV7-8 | TGTGCCAGCAGCTCACGACTAAGTCAAGAGACCCAGTACTTC | CASSSRLSQETQYF
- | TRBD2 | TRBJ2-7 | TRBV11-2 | TGTGCCAGCAGCCTATGGACTAGCGGGGGGGGCTACGAGCAGTACTTC | CASSLWTSGGGYEQYF